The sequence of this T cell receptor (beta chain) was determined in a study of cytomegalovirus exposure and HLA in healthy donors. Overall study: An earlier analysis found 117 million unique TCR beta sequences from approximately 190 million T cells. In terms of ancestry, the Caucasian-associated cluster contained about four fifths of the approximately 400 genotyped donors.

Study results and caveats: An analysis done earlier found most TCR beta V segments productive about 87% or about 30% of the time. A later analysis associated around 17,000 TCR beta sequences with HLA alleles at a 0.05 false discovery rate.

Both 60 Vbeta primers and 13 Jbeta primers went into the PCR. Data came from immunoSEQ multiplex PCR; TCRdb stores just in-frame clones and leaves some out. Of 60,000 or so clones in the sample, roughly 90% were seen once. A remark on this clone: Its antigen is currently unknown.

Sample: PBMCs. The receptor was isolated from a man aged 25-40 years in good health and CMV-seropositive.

The CDR3 protein is CASSEGAADTQYF. CDR3 nucleotides: TGCGCCAGCAGCGAAGGGGCGGCAGATACGCAGTATTTT. The rearrangement joins TRBV5-1 to TRBJ2-3; tentatively, D is TRBD1 (5 bases). The V gene lost 4 bases and the J gene lost 4 bases, with 10 bases spanning the gap. Looked up from germline, CDR1 is SGHRS and CDR2 is YFSETQ. The CDR3 contains 13 residues.